A single sample gave rise to the 14 T cell receptor beta chains below, sequenced in a study of shared clonotypes between healthy human individuals. Produced via immunoSEQ multiplex PCR; TCRdb's table is partial and in-frame only. The sample records 2.3 million or so clones, approximately 93% being singletons. The specimen was naive CD4+ T cells from PBMCs. This sample's subset: CD45RA+ positively selected. The receptor source for this set is a man between 18 and 29 years old in good health. Some clones in this sample may be carry-over from other donors' samples.

The chain joins TRBV4-1 to TRBJ2-7; 10 nucleotides agree with TRBD2. Germline loops: CDR1 MGHRA, CDR2 YSYEKL. CDR3 length equals 17 residues. With 3 bases clipped from V and 1 base from J, the junction kept 9 bases outside the gene matches. The CDR3 protein is CASSHHSWTSGSYEQYF. The DNA for the CDR3 is TGCGCCAGCAGCCATCACTCGTGGACTAGCGGATCCTACGAGCAGTACTTC.

This sequence joins TRBV7-2 and TRBJ1-5, with TRBD1 matching over 7 bases. This CDR3 spans 15 amino acids. The trim removed 5 bases at V and 5 bases at J, leaving 9 bases unmatched. The germline V gene has CDR1 SGHTA and CDR2 FQGNSA. This CDR3 is CASSPRGAFDQPQHF. CDR3 bases: TGTGCCAGCAGCCCCAGGGGGGCGTTCGATCAGCCCCAGCATTTT.

V and J are TRBV6-6 and TRBJ2-1; 8 nucleotides match TRBD2. CDR3 length equals 15 residues. Trimming cost V 4 bases and J 4 bases; bases outside gene matches: 6. Germline loops: CDR1 MNHNY, CDR2 SVGAGI (reference sequence). The CDR3 region is CASSLASGSYNEQFF. In DNA form, the CDR3 reads TGTGCCAGCAGTTTGGCTAGCGGGTCATACAATGAGCAGTTCTTC.

V usage is TRBV19 and J usage is TRBJ2-2; D uncertain. The CDR3 runs 16 residues. From germline, CDR1 is LNHDA and CDR2 SQIVND (reference sequence). The V end lost 3 bases, the J end lost 0 bases, and 11 bases lay between the germline ends. CDR3 DNA sequence: TGTGCCAGTAGTATTTTGACCGCCCCGAACACCGGGGAGCTGTTTTTT. It specifies CASSILTAPNTGELFF.

The table lists this clone with a count of one. The sample carries other DNA sequences with the same CDR3. This sequence joins TRBV5-1 and TRBJ2-6; tentatively, D is TRBD1 (6 bases). The germline V and J ends were trimmed by 0 bases and 0 bases, with 7 bases remaining between them. Germline CDR1 reads SGHRS; CDR2 reads YFSETQ. CDR3 length: 16 residues. Written as DNA, the CDR3 is TGCGCCAGCAGCTTGGAACAGGGCTCTGGGGCCAACGTCCTGACTTTC. Its translation: CASSLEQGSGANVLTF.

A single count supports this clone. The V gene is TRBV6-6, the J gene TRBJ2-2; a possible D gene is TRBD2 (5 bases). Germline V gives CDR1 MNHNY, CDR2 SVGAGI (reference sequence). The CDR3 covers 13 residues. The ends were cut back, 7 bases at V and 4 bases at J, with 10 bases in the middle. The DNA of the CDR3 is TGTGCCAGCAACGGACTCCGCACCGGGGAGCTGTTTTTT. Translation gives CASNGLRTGELFF.

Concerning this clone: The sample contains more than one DNA sequence encoding this CDR3. J is TRBJ2-5 and V is TRBV5-4, with D perhaps TRBD2 (5 bases). Deletions cut 0 bases from V and 1 base from J, with 7 bases between. The CDR3 has 14 amino acids. Germline values: CDR1 SGHNT, CDR2 YYREEE (reference sequence). The CDR3 DNA follows: TGTGCCAGCAGCTTGGGCCGGGGCCAAGAGACCCAGTACTTC. It encodes CASSLGRGQETQYF. The full variable domain, completed using reference TRBV5-4 and TRBJ2-5, is ETGVTQSPTHLIKTRGQQVTLRCSSQSGHNTVSWYQQALGQGPQFIFQYYREEENGRGNFPPRFSGLQFPNYSSELNVNALELDDSALYLCASSLGRGQETQYFGPGTRLLVL.

J is TRBJ2-1 and V is TRBV4-1; 10 positions match TRBD2. The germline V gene encodes CDR1 MGHRA and CDR2 YSYEKL. The CDR3 runs to 16 residues. With 2 bases clipped from V and 5 bases from J, the junction kept 6 bases outside the gene matches. This CDR3 is CASSQKLAGTDNEQFF. The DNA for the CDR3 is TGCGCCAGCAGCCAAAAACTAGCGGGAACCGACAATGAGCAGTTCTTC.

The J gene is TRBJ1-2, the V gene TRBV6-5; D gene uncertain. Germline V CDR1 and CDR2: MNHEY, SVGAGI. V dropped 6 bases and J dropped 6 bases, with 14 bases sitting between them. This CDR3 comprises 13 residues. The CDR3 reads CASSRSREDGYTF. CDR3 coding DNA: TGTGCCAGCAGCCGGTCGAGAGAGGATGGCTACACCTTC.

Note on this clone: Distinct nucleotide sequences in the sample also encode this CDR3. This rearrangement joins TRBV5-1 to TRBJ2-7; 8 nucleotides align to TRBD2. The CDR3 sequence is 14 residues long. V lost 1 base, J lost 2 bases, and 2 bases stayed unmatched. CDR1 SGHRS and CDR2 YFSETQ come from the germline V gene. CDR3 in amino acids: CASSLTSGTYEQYF. The DNA for the CDR3 is TGCGCCAGCAGCTTGACTAGCGGCACCTACGAGCAGTACTTC.

With respect to this clone: Other DNA sequences in this sample translate to the same CDR3. This chain connects TRBV14 to TRBJ2-7; no definite D call. The CDR3 runs 12 residues. The V end lost 0 bases, the J end lost 4 bases, and 4 bases lay between the germline ends. CDR1 and CDR2 (germline): SGHDN, FVKESK. CDR3 DNA sequence: TGTGCCAGCAGCCAAGAGTGGTACGAGCAGTACTTC. It is translated as CASSQEWYEQYF.

The chain links TRBV6-1 to TRBJ2-7; a possible D gene is TRBD1 (6 bases). Germline V gives CDR1 MNHNS, CDR2 SASEGT. V lost 7 bases and J lost 0, with 13 bases in between. The CDR3 spans 14 residues. In DNA form, the CDR3 reads TGTGCCAGCACTCCGATGGGGGCCTCCTACGAGCAGTACTTC. Amino acid sequence: CASTPMGASYEQYF.

On this clone itself: Other DNA sequences within the sample encode an identical CDR3. CDR3 residues: CASSGLAGGEQFF. CDR3 nucleotides: TGTGCCAGCAGTGGACTAGCGGGAGGGGAGCAGTTCTTC. The chain is built from TRBV2 and TRBJ2-1, with 14 bases fitting TRBD2. V lost 4 bases to trimming and J lost 10 bases; unmatched junction nucleotides: 0. CDR3 length equals 13 residues. Germline loops: CDR1 SNHLY, CDR2 FYNNEI.

The CDR3: CASSFGRGENTEAFF. CDR3 in DNA: TGTGCCAGCAGCTTCGGGAGGGGAGAGAACACTGAAGCTTTCTTT. The gene calls are TRBV11-2 and TRBJ1-1, with a weak D call TRBD1 (5 bases). This CDR3 has 15 amino acids. Trimming stripped 3 bases from V and 1 base from J, with 12 bases between. Germline lookup yields CDR1 SGHAT and CDR2 FQNNGV.